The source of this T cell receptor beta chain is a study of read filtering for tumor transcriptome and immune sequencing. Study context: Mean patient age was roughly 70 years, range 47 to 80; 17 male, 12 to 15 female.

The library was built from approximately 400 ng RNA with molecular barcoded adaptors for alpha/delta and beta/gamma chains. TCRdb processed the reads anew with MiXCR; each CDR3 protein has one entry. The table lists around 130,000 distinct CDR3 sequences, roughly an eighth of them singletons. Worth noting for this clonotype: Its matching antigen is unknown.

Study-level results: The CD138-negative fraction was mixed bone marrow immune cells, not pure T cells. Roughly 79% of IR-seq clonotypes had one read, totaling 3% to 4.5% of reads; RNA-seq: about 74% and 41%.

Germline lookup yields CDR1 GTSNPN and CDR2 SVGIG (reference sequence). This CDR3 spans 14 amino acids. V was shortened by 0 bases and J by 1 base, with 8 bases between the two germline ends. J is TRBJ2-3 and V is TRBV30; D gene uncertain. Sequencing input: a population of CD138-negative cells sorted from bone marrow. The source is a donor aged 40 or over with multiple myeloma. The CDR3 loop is CAWSVRVGTDTQYF. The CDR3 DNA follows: TGTGCCTGGAGTGTACGGGTCGGCACAGATACGCAGTATTTT.